This is a list of T cell receptor beta chains from one sample in a study of Ad26.COV2.S vaccination and SARS-CoV-2 variants. Assay used: immunoSEQ multiplex PCR; TCRdb lists only in-frame clones, some missing. Among approximately 350,000 clones listed, over 75% were seen once. Material: peripheral blood, obtained in a trial of Ad26.COV2.S vaccine versus placebo. The receptors were sampled from a person between 18 and 59 years old who received the Ad26.COV2.S COVID-19 vaccine or a placebo. The CDR3 runs from the conserved cysteine through the conserved F or W. The D gene is left open where the match is weak. Clone sizes are given selectively: once, few, many, or a class where the clone is expanded.

d_call,v_call,j_call,clone_size,cdr3_aa,cdr3_nt
.,TRBV18,TRBJ2-2,.,CASSPIGQTNTGELFF,TGTGCCAGCTCACCAATAGGACAGACGAACACCGGGGAGCTGTTTTTT
TRBD2,TRBV30,TRBJ2-3,.,CAWSPGAAGDTQYF,TGTGCCTGGAGCCCAGGAGCAGCGGGGGATACGCAGTATTTT
.,TRBV3-1/TRBV3-2,TRBJ1-4,.,CASSEVGGRGEKLFF,TGTGCCAGCAGCGAAGTGGGGGGCAGGGGTGAAAAACTGTTTTTT
.,TRBV7-9,TRBJ1-3,.,CASSYRPRSGNTIYF,TGTGCCAGCAGCTACCGACCCAGGTCTGGAAACACCATATATTTT
.,TRBV6-2/TRBV6-3,TRBJ1-4,.,CASSQAPYGEKLFF,TGTGCCAGCAGCCAAGCCCCTTACGGCGAAAAACTGTTTTTT
.,TRBV30,TRBJ2-7,.,CAWDMKGIPYEQYF,TGTGCCTGGGATATGAAGGGGATACCCTACGAGCAGTACTTC
.,TRBV6-5,TRBJ2-5,.,CASSTYRTQETQYF,TGTGCCAGCAGTACCTACAGGACCCAAGAGACCCAGTACTTC
.,TRBV6-5,TRBJ1-2,.,CASSYRGGSYGYTF,TGTGCCAGCAGTTACCGGGGGGGCTCCTATGGCTACACCTTC
.,TRBV10-3,TRBJ1-1,.,CAISELDRGSTEAFF,TGTGCCATCAGTGAGTTGGATCGGGGTTCGACTGAAGCTTTCTTT
.,TRBV6-1,TRBJ1-5,.,CASSVFGGGIYSNQPQHF,TGTGCCAGCAGTGTGTTTGGGGGGGGGATATATAGCAATCAGCCCCAGCATTTT
.,TRBV27,TRBJ2-5,.,CASSLTGPRFSETQYF,TGTGCCAGCAGTTTGACCGGGCCCCGGTTTTCTGAGACCCAGTACTTC
TRBD1,TRBV27,TRBJ2-7,.,CASSVRDRVTYEQYF,TGTGCCAGCAGCGTCCGGGACAGGGTCACCTACGAGCAGTACTTC
.,TRBV19,TRBJ2-1,.,CASSLPGTHNEQFF,TGTGCCAGTAGTCTGCCCGGGACCCACAATGAGCAGTTCTTC
.,TRBV6-5,TRBJ1-1,many,CASAGQGTYEAFF,TGTGCCAGCGCTGGGCAGGGGACTTACGAAGCTTTCTTT
TRBD1,TRBV3-1/TRBV3-2,TRBJ1-4,.,CASSEYGTGFEEKLFF,TGTGCCAGCAGCGAATACGGGACAGGGTTTGAGGAAAAACTGTTTTTT
.,TRBV2,TRBJ2-1,.,CASRGTLNNEQFF,TGTGCCAGCCGAGGGACTCTAAACAATGAGCAGTTCTTC
.,TRBV11-2,TRBJ1-2,.,CASSLEIAGGYGYTF,TGTGCCAGCAGCTTAGAAATAGCGGGGGGTTATGGCTACACCTTC
.,TRBV12-3/TRBV12-4,TRBJ2-5,.,CASSLAPQETQYF,TGTGCCAGCAGTTTAGCCCCCCAAGAGACCCAGTACTTC
TRBD1,TRBV5-4,TRBJ2-3,.,CASSDPGQGARDTQYF,TGTGCCAGCAGCGATCCGGGACAGGGGGCTAGAGATACGCAGTATTTT
TRBD2,TRBV7-9,TRBJ2-2,.,CASSSRLADDTGELFF,TGTGCCAGCAGCTCCCGACTAGCGGACGACACCGGGGAGCTGTTTTTT
TRBD2,TRBV2,TRBJ2-1,once,CASSGAGYNEQFF,TGTGCCAGCAGTGGAGCGGGGTACAATGAGCAGTTCTTC
.,TRBV7-8,TRBJ1-2,.,CASSLAATGLNYGYTF,TGTGCCAGCAGCTTAGCCGCTACAGGTCTTAACTATGGCTACACCTTC
.,TRBV20-1,TRBJ1-1,.,CSASWVNTEAFF,TGCAGTGCTAGTTGGGTGAACACTGAAGCTTTCTTT
.,TRBV18,TRBJ1-4,once,CASSPINGAEKLFF,TGTGCCAGCTCACCCATTAATGGGGCCGAAAAACTGTTTTTT
TRBD1,TRBV7-8,TRBJ1-6,.,CASSGTVYNSPLHF,TGTGCCAGCAGCGGGACAGTTTATAATTCACCCCTCCACTTT
.,TRBV6-5,TRBJ2-7,once,CASSYSQVPYEQYF,TGTGCCAGCAGTTACTCCCAGGTTCCTTACGAGCAGTACTTC
.,TRBV6-5,TRBJ1-6,.,CASRLSVRDSPLHF,TGTGCCAGCAGGTTATCGGTGCGGGATTCACCCCTCCACTTT
TRBD2,TRBV30,TRBJ2-6,.,CAWSREGLANVLTF,TGTGCCTGGAGCCGGGAGGGACTAGCCAACGTCCTGACTTTC
.,TRBV5-8,TRBJ1-1,.,CASSFRVTSGNTEAFF,TGTGCCAGCAGCTTCCGGGTCACCAGTGGGAACACTGAAGCTTTCTTT
TRBD1,TRBV19,TRBJ2-2,.,CASSILGQANTGELFF,TGTGCCAGTAGTATTTTGGGACAGGCGAACACCGGGGAGCTGTTTTTT
.,TRBV18,TRBJ1-2,.,CASSPSPDRPYGYTF,TGTGCCAGCTCACCGTCGCCAGACCGCCCCTATGGCTACACCTTC
.,TRBV6-5,TRBJ2-7,.,CASSFQYEQYF,TGTGCCAGCAGTTTTCAATACGAGCAGTACTTC
TRBD1,TRBV7-9,TRBJ2-7,.,CASSPRQGFYEQYF,TGTGCCAGCAGCCCGCGACAGGGCTTCTACGAGCAGTACTTC
.,TRBV30,TRBJ2-1,.,CAWTQRKSSYNEQFF,TGTGCCTGGACCCAAAGAAAGTCTTCCTACAATGAGCAGTTCTTC
.,TRBV6-5,TRBJ1-5,.,CASSYSRVKPQHF,TGTGCCAGCAGTTACTCCCGAGTTAAGCCCCAGCATTTT
.,TRBV14,TRBJ2-3,.,CASSYTDTQYF,TGTGCCAGCAGCTACACAGATACGCAGTATTTT
.,TRBV11-2,TRBJ1-2,once,CASSPDGPYGYTF,TGTGCCAGCAGTCCGGACGGTCCCTATGGCTACACCTTC
.,TRBV5-6,TRBJ2-5,.,CASSLARWAQETQYF,TGTGCCAGCAGCTTGGCCCGGTGGGCACAAGAGACCCAGTACTTC
TRBD1,TRBV6-5,TRBJ1-4,.,CASYRGQNEKLFF,TGTGCCAGTTACAGGGGTCAGAATGAAAAACTGTTTTTT
.,TRBV5-1,TRBJ2-2,.,CASCPGGANTGELFF,TGCGCCAGCTGCCCCGGGGGCGCGAACACCGGGGAGCTGTTTTTT
.,TRBV10-3,TRBJ2-3,.,CAISEGQRADTQYF,TGTGCCATCAGTGAGGGACAGCGAGCAGATACGCAGTATTTT
TRBD1,TRBV24-1,TRBJ2-5,.,CATSDTTGGSVETQYF,TGTGCCACCAGTGATACGACAGGGGGCTCAGTAGAGACCCAGTACTTC
TRBD1,TRBV7-2,TRBJ1-6,.,CASTRGQGPPLHF,TGTGCCAGCACTCGTGGACAGGGACCACCCCTCCACTTT
TRBD1,TRBV12-5,TRBJ1-1,.,CASGTLQGAGTEAFF,TGTGCTAGTGGTACCCTCCAGGGGGCGGGCACTGAAGCTTTCTTT
.,TRBV29-1,TRBJ1-1,.,CSVGGRGLNTEAFF,TGCAGCGTTGGAGGGCGGGGGCTGAACACTGAAGCTTTCTTT
.,TRBV6-6,TRBJ1-5,.,CASSPGPEVRKPQHF,TGTGCCAGCAGCCCCGGCCCAGAAGTGCGGAAGCCCCAGCATTTT
.,TRBV30,TRBJ1-3,.,CAWSVARAGNTIYF,TGTGCCTGGAGTGTGGCCAGGGCTGGAAACACCATATATTTT
.,TRBV2,TRBJ2-5,.,CASSVVAKTQYF,TGTGCCAGCAGTGTTGTGGCGAAGACCCAGTACTTC
.,TRBV14,TRBJ1-2,once,CASSQAQTNGYTF,TGTGCCAGCAGCCAAGCGCAGACAAATGGCTACACCTTC
TRBD1,TRBV30,TRBJ1-2,.,CAWSGTGGINYGYTF,TGTGCCTGGAGTGGGACAGGGGGCATTAACTATGGCTACACCTTC
.,TRBV18,TRBJ1-1,few,CASSVDGVGAFF,TGTGCCAGCTCAGTAGACGGGGTAGGAGCTTTCTTT
.,TRBV15,TRBJ1-5,once,CATSEGGQGSGQPQHF,TGTGCCACCAGCGAGGGGGGGCAGGGATCGGGTCAGCCCCAGCATTTT
.,TRBV6-2/TRBV6-3,TRBJ2-5,.,CASSYSVGSQETQYF,TGTGCCAGCAGTTACTCTGTTGGCAGTCAAGAGACCCAGTACTTC
.,TRBV30,TRBJ1-2,.,CAWSASGGNGYTF,TGTGCCTGGAGTGCCTCGGGAGGAAATGGCTACACCTTC
.,TRBV5-1,TRBJ1-6,.,CASSYENSPLHF,TGCGCCAGCAGTTACGAGAATTCACCCCTCCACTTT
.,TRBV13,TRBJ1-1,.,CASSLGNTEAFF,TGTGCCAGCAGCTTAGGGAACACTGAAGCTTTCTTT
.,TRBV10-2,TRBJ2-3,.,CASSEFGPKDTQYF,TGCGCCAGCAGTGAGTTTGGACCGAAGGATACGCAGTATTTT
.,TRBV6-2/TRBV6-3,TRBJ1-4,.,CASSSNEKLFF,TGTGCCAGCAGCTCCAATGAAAAACTGTTTTTT
.,TRBV5-1,TRBJ1-2,.,CASSLVYTPADGYGYTF,TGCGCCAGCAGCTTGGTCTACACCCCCGCTGATGGCTATGGCTACACCTTC